This entry lists 29 T cell receptor beta chains sequenced from one sample in a study of blood T cell repertoires in COVID-19. Some clones are missing from TCRdb's copy, which holds only in-frame ones; the method was immunoSEQ multiplex PCR. The sample gives about 160,000 clones, about 88% of which show up once; over 5% is in the top ten. Specimen: peripheral blood. Source of these receptors: a woman aged 45-60 years with COVID-19, enrolled during active disease.

V usage is TRBV5-4 and J usage is TRBJ1-1; D might be TRBD1 (5 bases). Germline V gene data show CDR1 as SGHNT and CDR2 as YYREEE (reference sequence). V lost 0 bases and J 4 bases, leaving 10 bases between the germline ends. CDR3 length: 14 amino acids. The CDR3 is CASSLAGGGTEAFF. The CDR3 nucleotides are TGTGCCAGCAGCTTGGCCGGGGGGGGCACTGAAGCTTTCTTT.

The sample holds a few counts of this clone. The V call is TRBV19, the J call TRBJ1-6; D possibly corresponds to TRBD1 (5 bases). The V and J ends lost 6 bases and 7 bases respectively, with 7 bases between them. Looked up from germline, CDR1 is LNHDA and CDR2 is SQIVND (reference sequence). CDR3 length: 12 amino acids. The CDR3 reads CASSRQNSPLHF. Here the CDR3 DNA reads TGTGCCAGTAGCCGACAGAATTCACCCCTCCACTTT. Full variable domain (remainder filled in from reference TRBV19 and TRBJ1-6): DGGITQSPKYLFRKEGQNVTLSCEQNLNHDAMYWYRQDPGQGLRLIYYSQIVNDFQKGDIAEGYSVSREKKESFPLTVTSAQKNPTAFYLCASSRQNSPLHFGNGTRLTVT.

The chain has TRBV2 and TRBJ1-1; a weak D match, TRBD1 (5 bases). Trimming pared 8 bases from V and 4 bases from J, leaving 14 bases between. Germline assignment: CDR1 SNHLY and CDR2 FYNNEI. The CDR3 runs 13 residues. CDR3 sequence (DNA): TGTGCCAGCTTAGGACTAAGGGGCACTGAAGCTTTCTTT. This sequence encodes CASLGLRGTEAFF.

The sample holds one count of this clone. V usage is TRBV29-1 and J usage is TRBJ2-7; D may be TRBD1 (6 bases). Trimming left V 5 bases short and J 3 bases short, with 8 bases between. Germline V gives CDR1 SQVTM, CDR2 ANQGSEA. This CDR3 contains 11 residues. The CDR3 DNA is TGCAGCGTTCGGACAGACTACGAGCAGTACTTC. Its protein product is CSVRTDYEQYF.

V gene TRBV12-3 or TRBV12-4 combines with J gene TRBJ2-1; D ambiguous. The CDR3 covers 11 residues. The V end lost 3 bases, the J end lost 5 bases, and 2 bases lay between the germline ends. CDR3 coding DNA: TGTGCCAGCAGTTTCGACAATGAGCAGTTCTTC. Residues: CASSFDNEQFF.

This clone was counted many times. The chain is built from TRBV10-3 and TRBJ1-2; D is unclear. Trimming removed 2 bases from V and 4 bases from J, with 14 bases in between. CDR3 length: 15 residues. Germline values: CDR1 ENHRY, CDR2 SYGVKD. The CDR3: CAISERFSTTYGYTF. Written as DNA, the CDR3 is TGTGCCATCAGTGAGCGGTTCAGCACTACCTATGGCTACACCTTC.

This chain links TRBV30 with TRBJ2-7; 7 bases are a match to TRBD1. This CDR3 is 13 amino acids long. Germline CDR1 reads GTSNPN; CDR2 reads SVGIG (reference sequence). Losses at the gene ends were 3 bases for V and 1 base for J; bases not matched to a gene: 3. CDR3 DNA: TGTGCCTGGAGGAACAGGGGATCCTACGAGCAGTACTTC. Protein: CAWRNRGSYEQYF.

This chain connects TRBV10-3 to TRBJ2-5; D possibly corresponds to TRBD2 (6 bases). V lost 4 bases and J lost 5, with 14 bases in between. Germline V gene data show CDR1 as ENHRY and CDR2 as SYGVKD. The CDR3 has 14 amino acids. As DNA, the CDR3 is TGTGCCATCAGTGGTAGCCTGACTAGGGAGACCCAGTACTTC. Residues: CAISGSLTRETQYF.

This clone was observed a handful of times. This sequence joins TRBV15 and TRBJ2-7; D is uncertain. Germline CDR1 LNHNV, CDR2 YYDKDF (reference sequence). This CDR3 has 14 residues. V was shortened by 5 bases and J by 2 bases, with 13 bases between the two germline ends. CDR3: CATSQTLPTYEQYF. The CDR3 DNA sequence: TGTGCCACCAGCCAAACTTTACCTACCTACGAGCAGTACTTC.

The chain is built from TRBV28 and TRBJ1-4, with 7 bases matching TRBD1. The V segment lost 5 bases and the J segment 5 bases; nucleotides outside the gene matches: 5. CDR1 MDHEN and CDR2 SYDVKM come from the germline V gene. The CDR3 runs 14 residues. The DNA of the CDR3 is TGTGCCAGCAGTCGGACAGGACTAAATGAAAAACTGTTTTTT. Its translation: CASSRTGLNEKLFF.

This rearrangement joins TRBV18 to TRBJ1-5; the D is unclear. The CDR3 sequence is 16 residues long. Germline V gene data show CDR1 as KGHSH and CDR2 as LQKENI. Trimming stripped 3 bases from V and 0 bases from J, with 12 bases between. In DNA form, the CDR3 reads TGTGCCAGCTCACCCTCTCCGGTTATTAGCAATCAGCCCCAGCATTTT. This codes for CASSPSPVISNQPQHF.

This clone has only a few counts. The rearrangement links TRBV19 to TRBJ2-3; perhaps TRBD2 as D (7 bases). Germline V gene lookup returns CDR1 LNHDA and CDR2 SQIVND (reference sequence). CDR3 length: 13 amino acids. V lost 7 bases and J lost 10, with 18 bases in between. CDR3 sequence (DNA): TGTGCCAGTAATTTAGAGGGAGGGGGTTCGCAGTATTTT. The encoded protein is CASNLEGGGSQYF.

Note on this clone: In the same sample, other DNA sequences code for this CDR3. V and J are TRBV7-2 and TRBJ2-5, with a weak D call TRBD2 (6 bases). The CDR3 extends over 14 amino acids. Germline V gene data show CDR1 as SGHTA and CDR2 as FQGNSA. V was clipped by 1 base and J by 2 bases, with 8 bases between them. The CDR3 coding sequence is TGTGCCAGCAGCTTAGGTGGGGGGCAAGAGACCCAGTACTTC. This translates into CASSLGGGQETQYF.

This clone has only one observation. The chain links TRBV3-1 (or the pseudogene TRBV3-2) to TRBJ1-1, with D maybe TRBD1 (5 bases). CDR1 is LGHDT, CDR2 YNNKEL, per germline (reference sequence). This CDR3 region has 14 residues. Trimming took 0 bases from V and 7 from J, leaving 12 bases between them. The CDR3 sequence is CASSQDGRGGEAFF. The CDR3 DNA sequence: TGTGCCAGCAGCCAAGATGGAAGGGGCGGTGAAGCTTTCTTT.

The chain is built from TRBV29-1 and TRBJ1-6, with TRBD1 identical over 10 bases. Germline loops: CDR1 SQVTM, CDR2 ANQGSEA. The CDR3 length is 13 residues. The V and J ends lost 7 bases and 8 bases, in that order; junction bases with no gene match: 5. CDR3 sequence: CSADRGLDSPLHF. The CDR3 nucleotides read TGCAGCGCCGACAGGGGGCTGGATTCACCCCTCCACTTT.

The chain uses TRBV5-1 and TRBJ1-1; 9 bases line up with TRBD1. The ends lost 5 bases at V and 1 base at J; junction bases unmatched: 3. The CDR3 contains 14 residues. CDR1 SGHRS and CDR2 YFSETQ come from the germline V gene. The CDR3 DNA reads as TGCGCCAGCAGAGAGACAGGGGGGAACACTGAAGCTTTCTTT. This encodes CASRETGGNTEAFF.

The chain has TRBV28 and TRBJ1-1; D not resolved. The CDR3 spans 11 residues. CDR1 is MDHEN, CDR2 SYDVKM, per germline. The V and J ends lost 8 bases and 11 bases respectively, with 15 bases between them. This CDR3 is CASSSGLPAFF. For the CDR3, the DNA is TGTGCCAGCTCCAGCGGGCTGCCGGCTTTCTTT.

This chain uses TRBV9 with TRBJ1-1; no definite D call. The CDR3 loop spans 14 amino acids. Looked up from germline, CDR1 is SGDLS and CDR2 is YYNGEE. V was pared by 7 bases and J by 1 base, with 14 bases between. In DNA, the CDR3 is TGTGCCAGCTGTTTGGCGGTTGGGAACACTGAAGCTTTCTTT. Translation: CASCLAVGNTEAFF.

The genes are TRBV10-2 and TRBJ2-5; the D is unclear. Germline V gives CDR1 WSHSY, CDR2 SAAADI. Trimming left V 1 base short and J 5 bases short, with 8 bases between. CDR3 length: 13 residues. The CDR3 loop is CASSEYPRETQYF. CDR3 DNA sequence: TGCGCCAGCAGTGAGTACCCCCGGGAGACCCAGTACTTC.

V is TRBV3-1 (or the pseudogene TRBV3-2) and J is TRBJ1-2; TRBD1 matches 8 bases. CDR1 is LGHDT, CDR2 YNNKEL, per germline (reference sequence). With V trimmed by 0 bases and J by 1 base, 7 bases remained unmatched. The CDR3 length is 17 residues. This CDR3 is CASSQDTTGGNNYGYTF. The DNA for the CDR3 is TGTGCCAGCAGCCAAGACACTACAGGGGGGAATAACTATGGCTACACCTTC.

The V and J genes are TRBV19 and TRBJ1-6; D is uncertain. V lost 3 bases, J lost 13 bases, and 13 bases lay in between. The germline V gene encodes CDR1 LNHDA and CDR2 SQIVND (reference sequence). CDR3 length equals 13 residues. The chain's CDR3 is CASSIASAAPLHF. In nucleotides, the CDR3 is TGTGCCAGTAGTATCGCGTCGGCGGCGCCCCTCCACTTT. The full variable domain, rest sourced from reference TRBV19 and TRBJ1-6, is DGGITQSPKYLFRKEGQNVTLSCEQNLNHDAMYWYRQDPGQGLRLIYYSQIVNDFQKGDIAEGYSVSREKKESFPLTVTSAQKNPTAFYLCASSIASAAPLHFGNGTRLTVT.

A single count supports this clone. The chain combines TRBV6-2 or TRBV6-3 with TRBJ1-2; 8 positions match TRBD1. The CDR3 loop spans 15 amino acids. With V trimmed by 4 bases and J by 4 bases, 8 bases remained unmatched. Per the germline V gene, CDR1 is MNHEY and CDR2 is SVGEGT. The CDR3 protein is CASSSEDREGYGYTF. Written as DNA, the CDR3 is TGTGCCAGCAGTTCCGAGGACAGGGAGGGCTATGGCTACACCTTC.

This chain connects TRBV18 to TRBJ2-2; no definite D call. Germline V gives CDR1 KGHSH, CDR2 LQKENI. Deletions cut 3 bases from V and 6 bases from J, with 17 bases between. This CDR3 comprises 16 residues. CDR3 nucleotide sequence: TGTGCCAGCTCACCGAGGATTCCTAGATTCTCCGGGGAGCTGTTTTTT. Protein: CASSPRIPRFSGELFF.

The V call is TRBV28, the J call TRBJ2-3; maybe TRBD2 (7 bases). Germline CDR1 MDHEN, CDR2 SYDVKM. The CDR3 is made up of 14 amino acids. The V end lost 6 bases, the J end lost 2 bases, and 12 bases lay between the germline ends. The CDR3 protein is CASRTGGPTDTQYF. The CDR3 region has the DNA TGTGCCAGCAGGACGGGGGGCCCCACAGATACGCAGTATTTT.

This sequence joins TRBV15 and TRBJ1-2, with 8 bases identical to TRBD1. Trimming at V came to 2 bases and at J to 5 bases, leaving 4 bases not matched to a gene. This CDR3 spans 14 amino acids. Germline CDR1 reads LNHNV; CDR2 reads YYDKDF (reference sequence). CDR3 coding DNA: TGTGCCACCAGCAGAACCGGGACAGGATATGGCTACACCTTC. It codes for CATSRTGTGYGYTF. Variable domain in full (rest from reference TRBV15 and TRBJ1-2): DAMVIQNPRYQVTQFGKPVTLSCSQTLNHNVMYWYQQKSSQAPKLLFHYYDKDFNNEADTPDNFQSRRPNTSFCFLDIRSPGLGDTAMYLCATSRTGTGYGYTFGSGTRLTVV.

As DNA, the CDR3 is TGTGCCAGCTCACCGCGGCTTTCGACCTCTGGAAACACCATATATTTT. It translates to CASSPRLSTSGNTIYF. V usage is TRBV18 and J usage is TRBJ1-3; no clear D. Germline assignment: CDR1 KGHSH and CDR2 LQKENI. V lost 3 bases and J lost 0, with 12 bases in between. The CDR3 extends over 16 amino acids.

This clone was counted at least ten times. The rearrangement joins TRBV9 to TRBJ2-2, with D maybe TRBD2 (6 bases). The CDR3 loop spans 14 amino acids. V was cut by 3 bases and J by 1 base, with 7 bases left in between. From germline, CDR1 is SGDLS and CDR2 YYNGEE. The CDR3 protein is CASSARGNTGELFF. The CDR3 nucleotides read TGTGCCAGCAGCGCGCGGGGGAACACCGGGGAGCTGTTTTTT.

The CDR3 region has the DNA TGTGCCAGCAATCCGGGACAGCCTAATTCACCCCTCCACTTT. The encoded protein is CASNPGQPNSPLHF. The gene calls are TRBV9 and TRBJ1-6; TRBD1 matches at 7 bases. The CDR3 has 14 amino acids. Germline V gene data show CDR1 as SGDLS and CDR2 as YYNGEE. The junction had 6 bases not matched to a gene; V was cut back by 6 bases and J by 6 bases.

This sequence joins TRBV6-5 and TRBJ1-4, with 11 bases lining up with TRBD1. Germline values: CDR1 MNHEY, CDR2 SVGAGI. This CDR3 contains 15 residues. Losses at the gene ends were 7 bases for V and 8 bases for J; bases not matched to a gene: 9. CDR3 coding DNA: TGTGCCAGCACCTTTCACGGGACAGGGGGGGAAAAACTGTTTTTT. Translated, it gives CASTFHGTGGEKLFF.